This TCR beta chain was sequenced for a study of T-cell reconstitution after alpha-beta-depleted transplantation in children. General observations from the study: Several hundred expanded graft clones reportedly were the source of alpha-beta T cells about two months after transplant. Surviving recipient T cells and thymic progenitors underlay high day-60 TCRbeta diversity in some patients. The authors attributed T-cell counts and diversity one year after transplant mostly to newly produced T cells.

The CDR3 is 15 residues long. The germline CDR1 and CDR2 sequences are LGHNA and YNFKEQ. With 1 base removed from V and 2 bases from J, the gap between germline ends came to 12 bases. It was with unique molecular identifiers that the TCRbeta library was prepared. TCRdb re-derived calls from the PCR reads in MiXCR, one entry per CDR3 protein. The sample consists of fewer than 400,000 distinct CDR3 sequences, around 20% of them appearing once. A few counts support this clonotype. Its antigen is not identified. The sample was PBMCs, mostly from graft donor cells, taken 180 days after TCRalphabeta/CD19-depleted stem cell transplant. The J gene is TRBJ2-7, the V gene TRBV4-2, with D maybe TRBD1 (5 bases). This sequence was found in a male patient younger than 18 who had a stem cell transplant for acute lymphoblastic leukemia, so the T cells may come from the graft donor. The CDR3 bases are TGTGCCAGCAGCCAAGTACGACAGTCAACCTACGAGCAGTACTTC. Protein sequence: CASSQVRQSTYEQYF.